This is a list of T cell receptor beta chains from one sample in a study of control samples from healthy donors and cancer patients. The method was immunoSEQ multiplex PCR; TCRdb's version includes in-frame clones alone and lacks a portion of them. The sample records under 65,000 clones, approximately 87% being singletons. Sequencing was carried out using PBMCs. The origin of the receptors is a woman aged 55-69 years with lung cancer. Each CDR3 is given with its conserved first and last residue. D genes are given only for firm matches. Clone size appears in some rows only: once, few, many, or a class for an expanded clone.

j_call,clone_size,v_call,d_call,cdr3_length,cdr3_aa,cdr3_nt
TRBJ1-5,.,TRBV30,.,15,CAWRWKGGENQPQHF,TGTGCCTGGAGGTGGAAAGGGGGGGAAAATCAGCCCCAGCATTTT
TRBJ2-7,.,TRBV28,TRBD2,15,CASTVAGARSYEQYF,TGTGCCAGCACCGTAGCGGGAGCCCGCTCCTACGAGCAGTACTTC
TRBJ1-2,.,TRBV28,.,13,CASSSGGDYGYTF,TGTGCCAGCAGTTCCGGGGGCGACTATGGCTACACCTTC
TRBJ2-1,.,TRBV11-3,.,12,CASSLEVGEQFF,TGTGCCAGCAGCTTAGAGGTTGGTGAGCAGTTCTTC
TRBJ2-5,once,TRBV6-5,TRBD2,13,CASRSGGVETQYF,TGTGCCAGCAGAAGTGGGGGGGTTGAGACCCAGTACTTC
TRBJ1-6,few,TRBV28,TRBD1,17,CASSLRRGGTDNSPLHF,TGTGCCAGCAGTTTACGACGGGGGGGGACAGATAATTCACCCCTCCACTTT
TRBJ2-5,.,TRBV7-8,.,14,CASSVQALQETQYF,TGTGCCAGCAGCGTACAGGCGCTCCAAGAGACCCAGTACTTC
TRBJ2-5,once,TRBV5-4,.,13,CASSLDRAETQYF,TGTGCCAGCAGCTTGGACAGGGCAGAGACCCAGTACTTC
TRBJ2-3,.,TRBV24-1,TRBD1,19,CATSQTWSTGTGSTDTQYF,TGTGCCACCAGCCAAACCTGGTCGACCGGGACAGGGAGCACAGATACGCAGTATTTT
TRBJ2-5,.,TRBV28,.,14,CASSPPGAGETQYF,TGTGCCAGCAGTCCCCCAGGGGCCGGGGAGACCCAGTACTTC
TRBJ2-3,.,TRBV5-1,.,14,CASSLNGITDTQYF,TGCGCCAGCAGCTTGAACGGAATCACAGATACGCAGTATTTT
TRBJ1-2,.,TRBV27,.,12,CASSLRGDGYTF,TGTGCCAGCAGTTTAAGAGGGGATGGCTACACCTTC
TRBJ2-5,once,TRBV19,.,15,CASRPGGGAGETQYF,TGTGCCAGTAGGCCAGGAGGGGGCGCGGGGGAGACCCAGTACTTC
TRBJ2-7,few,TRBV2,.,12,CASSYTEDEQYF,TGTGCCAGCAGTTACACGGAGGACGAGCAGTACTTC
TRBJ1-5,.,TRBV7-9,.,12,CASSLQDQPQHF,TGTGCCAGCAGCTTACAGGATCAGCCCCAGCATTTT
TRBJ1-2,.,TRBV28,.,11,CASSDRLGYTF,TGTGCCAGCAGCGACAGGTTGGGCTACACCTTC
TRBJ2-5,.,TRBV24-1,TRBD1,13,CATSHRGEETQYF,TGTGCCACCAGTCACAGGGGGGAAGAGACCCAGTACTTC
TRBJ2-1,.,TRBV3-1/TRBV3-2,.,14,CASTSGGSYNEQFF,TGTGCCAGCACATCTGGGGGGTCCTACAATGAGCAGTTCTTC
TRBJ2-2,.,TRBV2,TRBD2,17,CASARPSGRASTGELFF,TGTGCCAGCGCACGTCCTAGCGGGAGGGCAAGCACCGGGGAGCTGTTTTTT
TRBJ1-1,.,TRBV5-1,.,14,CASSLTAGETEAFF,TGCGCCAGCAGCTTGACCGCAGGGGAAACTGAAGCTTTCTTT
TRBJ2-2,.,TRBV5-1,.,15,CASSLGAQDTGELFF,TGCGCCAGCAGTTTAGGGGCACAGGACACCGGGGAGCTGTTTTTT
TRBJ1-2,.,TRBV5-1,.,14,CASSPGVGHYGYTF,TGCGCCAGCAGCCCCGGCGTAGGCCACTATGGCTACACCTTC
TRBJ1-2,.,TRBV20-1,.,11,CSAVTGRLSTF,TGCAGTGCTGTGACCGGGCGGTTGAGCACCTTC
TRBJ1-4,.,TRBV27,TRBD1,16,CASSPSPGQGLEKLFF,TGTGCCAGCAGTCCATCTCCGGGACAGGGTCTCGAAAAACTGTTTTTT
TRBJ1-6,.,TRBV28,.,14,CASSLSHAGRSLHF,TGTGCCAGCAGTTTATCTCATGCAGGGCGGTCCCTCCACTTT
TRBJ2-1,.,TRBV5-1,.,13,CASSSLAWNEQFF,TGCGCCAGCAGCTCGCTAGCGTGGAATGAGCAGTTCTTC
TRBJ2-1,.,TRBV9,TRBD2,16,CASSGSGRALDNEQFF,TGTGCCAGCAGCGGTAGCGGGAGGGCTTTGGACAATGAGCAGTTCTTC
TRBJ1-2,.,TRBV18,.,14,CASSPRVGANGYTF,TGTGCCAGCTCACCACGTGTTGGGGCGAATGGCTACACCTTC
TRBJ1-3,.,TRBV18,TRBD1,14,CASSPTGARNTIYF,TGTGCCAGCTCACCAACAGGGGCGAGAAACACCATATATTTT
TRBJ2-1,once,TRBV30,TRBD2,12,CAWSHGTNEQFF,TGTGCCTGGAGTCACGGGACTAACGAGCAGTTCTTC
TRBJ1-1,once,TRBV10-3,TRBD1,14,CAIRNTGQVGEAFF,TGTGCCATCAGGAATACGGGACAGGTCGGTGAAGCTTTCTTT
TRBJ2-2,.,TRBV5-4,.,15,CATAPQGGVTGELFF,TGTGCCACCGCCCCCCAGGGGGGGGTCACCGGGGAGCTGTTTTTT
TRBJ2-5,few,TRBV3-1/TRBV3-2,TRBD2,16,CASSQGSGGALQTQYF,TGTGCCAGCAGCCAAGGTAGCGGGGGGGCACTCCAGACCCAGTACTTC
TRBJ2-1,once,TRBV7-6,.,16,CASSQPGISSYNEQFF,TGTGCCAGCAGCCAACCCGGGATTAGCTCCTACAATGAGCAGTTCTTC
TRBJ1-2,.,TRBV4-1,.,13,CASSPGASYGYTF,TGCGCCAGCAGCCCAGGGGCTAGCTATGGCTACACCTTC
TRBJ2-1,.,TRBV2,TRBD2,15,CASRRVGGTYNEQFF,TGTGCCAGCAGGCGAGTGGGAGGGACCTACAATGAGCAGTTCTTC
TRBJ1-3,.,TRBV12-5,.,13,CASGLTGGNTIYF,TGTGCTAGTGGTTTGACAGGGGGAAACACCATATATTTT
TRBJ2-7,.,TRBV24-1,TRBD1,16,CATSGTAGTGPLRQYF,TGTGCCACCAGTGGTACTGCCGGGACAGGACCCCTTCGGCAGTACTTC
TRBJ2-5,.,TRBV5-1,TRBD2,18,CASSSGSGGALSGETQYF,TGCGCCAGCAGCTCTGGTAGCGGGGGAGCTTTATCAGGGGAGACCCAGTACTTC
TRBJ2-7,.,TRBV6-6,.,14,CASSRSTTTYEQYF,TGTGCCAGCAGTCGATCGACTACGACCTACGAGCAGTACTTC
TRBJ1-4,.,TRBV5-1,TRBD1,14,CASRTGGSNEKLFF,TGCGCCAGCAGGACAGGGGGGTCTAATGAAAAACTGTTTTTT
TRBJ2-1,.,TRBV5-6,.,14,CASSLVFVRNEQFF,TGTGCCAGCAGCTTGGTTTTTGTGAGGAATGAGCAGTTCTTC
TRBJ1-3,.,TRBV6-2/TRBV6-3,.,14,CASSSGGLGNTIYF,TGTGCCAGCAGTTCCGGGGGACTTGGAAACACCATATATTTT
TRBJ2-5,.,TRBV28,.,11,CASSQIETQYF,TGTGCCAGCAGCCAAATAGAGACCCAGTACTTC
TRBJ2-1,.,TRBV2,TRBD2,15,CASEGLVGSYNEQFF,TGTGCCAGCGAAGGACTAGTGGGCTCCTACAATGAGCAGTTCTTC
TRBJ1-1,.,TRBV28,TRBD1,14,CASSFTGGLTEAFF,TGTGCCAGCAGTTTTACAGGGGGCTTGACTGAAGCTTTCTTT
TRBJ1-5,once,TRBV6-1,.,12,CASSESVKPQHF,TGTGCCAGCAGTGAGAGTGTAAAGCCCCAGCATTTT
TRBJ1-1,.,TRBV5-1,.,15,CASSLGVGENTEAFF,TGCGCCAGCAGCTTGGGGGTAGGAGAGAACACTGAAGCTTTCTTT
TRBJ1-1,many,TRBV9,.,15,CASSVDGALNTEAFF,TGTGCCAGCAGCGTAGATGGAGCATTGAACACTGAAGCTTTCTTT
TRBJ2-1,.,TRBV4-2,.,15,CASSPRQDFYNEQFF,TGTGCCAGCAGCCCCCGACAGGACTTCTACAATGAGCAGTTCTTC
TRBJ2-2,few,TRBV5-1,.,16,CASSLGGSANTGELFF,TGCGCCAGCAGCTTGGGGGGCAGTGCGAACACCGGGGAGCTGTTTTTT
TRBJ2-1,.,TRBV5-1,.,15,CASSGLTGTEDEQFF,TGCGCCAGCAGCGGCTTGACGGGAACTGAGGATGAGCAGTTCTTC
TRBJ1-1,.,TRBV6-6,.,14,CASSNKRGGTEAFF,TGTGCCAGCAGTAATAAGAGGGGAGGGACTGAAGCTTTCTTT
TRBJ2-3,.,TRBV11-2,TRBD2,15,CASSVGLAVTDTQYF,TGTGCCAGCAGCGTGGGACTAGCGGTGACAGATACGCAGTATTTT
TRBJ2-5,.,TRBV27,.,15,CASSLLMGVRETQYF,TGTGCCAGCAGTCTCCTTATGGGGGTTCGGGAGACCCAGTACTTC
TRBJ2-3,once,TRBV2,.,12,CASSDWLATQYF,TGTGCCAGCAGTGATTGGCTCGCTACGCAGTATTTT
TRBJ1-2,.,TRBV5-1,TRBD1,14,CASSPGQGLDGYTF,TGCGCCAGCAGCCCGGGACAGGGTCTAGATGGCTACACCTTC
TRBJ1-5,.,TRBV7-9,.,16,CASSFGTGSSNQPQHF,TGTGCCAGCAGCTTCGGAACAGGGAGTAGCAATCAGCCCCAGCATTTT
TRBJ2-3,.,TRBV4-1,.,15,CASSQVAGSTDTQYF,TGCGCCAGCAGCCAAGTGGCGGGAAGCACAGATACGCAGTATTTT